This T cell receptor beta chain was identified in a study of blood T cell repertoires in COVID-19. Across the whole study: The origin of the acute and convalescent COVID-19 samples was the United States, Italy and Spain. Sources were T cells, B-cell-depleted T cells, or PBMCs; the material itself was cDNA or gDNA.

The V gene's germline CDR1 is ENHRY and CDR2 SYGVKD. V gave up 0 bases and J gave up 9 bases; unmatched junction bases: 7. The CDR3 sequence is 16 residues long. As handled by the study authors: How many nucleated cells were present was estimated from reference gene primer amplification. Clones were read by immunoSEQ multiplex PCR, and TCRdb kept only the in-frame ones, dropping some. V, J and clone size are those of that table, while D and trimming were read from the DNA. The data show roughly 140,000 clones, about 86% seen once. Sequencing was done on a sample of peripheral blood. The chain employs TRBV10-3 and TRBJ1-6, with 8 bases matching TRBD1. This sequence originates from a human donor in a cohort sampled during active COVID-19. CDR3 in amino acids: CAISESTGVDSSPLHF. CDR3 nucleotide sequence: TGTGCCATCAGTGAGTCGACAGGGGTAGACAGTTCACCCCTCCACTTT.